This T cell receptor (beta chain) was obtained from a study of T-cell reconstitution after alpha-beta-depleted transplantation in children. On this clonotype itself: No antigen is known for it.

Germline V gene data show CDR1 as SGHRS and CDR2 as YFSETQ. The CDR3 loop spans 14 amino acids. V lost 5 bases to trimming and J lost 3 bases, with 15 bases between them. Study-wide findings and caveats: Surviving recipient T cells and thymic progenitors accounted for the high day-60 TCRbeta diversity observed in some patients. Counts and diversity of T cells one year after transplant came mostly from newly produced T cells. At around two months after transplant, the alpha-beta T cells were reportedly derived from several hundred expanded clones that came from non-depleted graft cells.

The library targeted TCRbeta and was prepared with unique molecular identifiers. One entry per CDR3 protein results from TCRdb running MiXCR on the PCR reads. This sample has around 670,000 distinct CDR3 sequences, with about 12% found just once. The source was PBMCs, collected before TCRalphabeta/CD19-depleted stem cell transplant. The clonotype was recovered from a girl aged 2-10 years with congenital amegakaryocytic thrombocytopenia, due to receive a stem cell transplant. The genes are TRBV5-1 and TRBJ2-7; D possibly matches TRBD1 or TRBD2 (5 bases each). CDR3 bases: TGCGCCAGCAGTAGGGGAGAGGATTACTACGAGCAGTACTTC. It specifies CASSRGEDYYEQYF. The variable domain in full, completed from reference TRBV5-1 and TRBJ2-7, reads KAGVTQTPRYLIKTRGQQVTLSCSPISGHRSVSWYQQTPGQGLQFLFEYFSETQRNKGNFPGRFSGRQFSNSRSEMNVSTLELGDSALYLCASSRGEDYYEQYFGPGTRLTVT.